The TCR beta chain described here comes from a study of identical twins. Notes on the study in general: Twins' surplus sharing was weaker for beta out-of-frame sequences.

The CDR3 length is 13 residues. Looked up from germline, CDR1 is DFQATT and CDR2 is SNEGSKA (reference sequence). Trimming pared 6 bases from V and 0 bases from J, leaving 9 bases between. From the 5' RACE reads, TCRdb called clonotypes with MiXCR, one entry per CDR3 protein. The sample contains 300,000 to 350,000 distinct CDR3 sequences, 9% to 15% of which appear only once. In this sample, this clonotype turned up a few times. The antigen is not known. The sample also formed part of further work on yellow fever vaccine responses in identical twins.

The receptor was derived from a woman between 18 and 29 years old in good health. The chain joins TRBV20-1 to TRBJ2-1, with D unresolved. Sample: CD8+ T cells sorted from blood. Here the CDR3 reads CSAVVYSYNEQFF. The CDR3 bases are TGCAGTGCGGTGGTCTACTCCTACAATGAGCAGTTCTTC.